This T cell receptor (beta chain) was sequenced in a study of blood T cells in healthy people across ages. The germline gives CDR1 ENHRY, CDR2 SYGVKD. The CDR3 runs to 16 residues. V lost 1 base, J lost 4 bases, and 11 bases lay in between. This clonotype was observed a few times. Then a second PCR, running roughly 6 to 11 cycles, was carried out with a sample-barcoded 5' primer and a J-beta primer mix. TCRdb analysed the 5' RACE reads with MiXCR anew, one entry per CDR3 protein. The sample carries 550,000 to 750,000 distinct CDR3 sequences, over 20% recorded once. The chain is built from TRBV10-3 and TRBJ2-6; no clear D gene. The sequence was collected from a man aged 70-80 years in good health. Source material: blood. The CDR3 loop reads CAISELKGSGANVLTF. DNA of the CDR3: TGTGCCATCAGTGAGTTGAAGGGATCAGGGGCCAACGTCCTGACTTTC.